This T cell receptor beta chain was obtained from a study of PD-1 blockade in classical Hodgkin lymphoma (dated by TCRdb to about 2020). Looking at the study overall: A peripheral blood immune signature of response to PD-1 blockade in classical Hodgkin lymphoma was defined using TCR beta sequencing and CyTOF.

Genomic DNA was extracted with the Qiagen DNeasy kit from unsorted PBMCs and from negatively selected CD4+ and CD8+ fractions. Amplification of TCR beta CDR3 regions was done by immunoSEQ multiplex PCR with primers that anneal to V and J segments. Amplification bias was minimized using a synthetic immune receptor repertoire, and residual bias was removed computationally after sequencing. In the original analysis: Repertoire diversity was quantified as the Shannon entropy index using custom Python scripts. The unsorted, CD4+ and CD8+ repertoires were each analyzed separately, with the exception of combined analyses, where CD4+ and CD8+ sequences were merged in silico. The clones in this table, taken by TCRdb from immuneACCESS, are in-frame only. Not every clone is retained; where verified, under half of the shortfall comes from an unresolved V gene, and the cause of the rest is unknown. V and J calls and clone size are copied from that table; D and trimming were computed from the DNA. Present in this sample are approximately 27,000 clones, 89% of which were seen just once. The ten largest clones capture 0.35% of the sample.

The time point label, read with the paper, signifies: newly diagnosed, previously untreated cHL patient sample. A Miltenyi CD4+ T cell isolation kit was used for magnetic negative selection to purify CD4+ T cells from thawed PBMCs. PBMCs from patients with newly diagnosed, previously untreated classical Hodgkin lymphoma were sequenced as a comparison group for the relapsed/refractory trial patients. After peripheral blood was drawn into 8 mL Vacutainer Cell Preparation Tubes, PBMCs were isolated by centrifugation and then cryopreserved. Purified CD4+ and CD8+ fractions were generated only in cases for which an additional PBMC sample was available. Magnetically labelled cells were removed on LS columns in a quadroMACS separator, and the flow-through was retained as the purified fraction. With respect to this clone: Which antigen it targets is not known. Base-call qualities are not available, and no considerably larger clone is one nucleotide away.

General conclusions and limits of the study: Baseline TCR diversity was reported to be lower in newly diagnosed patients than in healthy donors and to be lower still in relapsed/refractory patients. Only a single clinical trial cohort was studied, and what caused the repertoire differences, possibly disease activity or prior therapy, remained undefined.

V was cut back by 4 bases and J by 4 bases, leaving a gap of 15 bases between them. Sequences LGHNA (CDR1) and YSLEER (CDR2) are obtained from the germline V gene. The CDR3 runs 15 residues from the cysteine to the phenylalanine. Here the CDR3 DNA is all that survives: 45 bases in frame from base 1. The source material was CD4+ T cells from blood. The V gene is TRBV4-3 and the J gene is TRBJ2-3; the D gene cannot be resolved beyond TRBD1 or TRBD2, each matching 6 bases. The receptor comes from a human donor with classical Hodgkin lymphoma. The CDR3 sequence is CASSRGAVSADTQYF. The DNA sequence follows: TGCGCCAGCAGCCGGGGGGCTGTTTCCGCAGATACGCAGTATTTT.